This T cell receptor (beta chain) was observed in a study of T cells in localized non-small cell lung cancer. Findings and limits, study-wide: Highest T cell clonality was seen in uninvolved adjacent lung, surpassing that measured in tumor. For the top 100 tumor clones, a median roughly 55 also appeared in adjacent lung. Elevated blood T cell density was associated with longer overall survival.

Trimming shortened V by 5 bases and J by 6 bases, and 16 bases separated the two germline ends. Germline-derived CDR1 and CDR2 are SGHNT and YENEEA. The CDR3 extends over 15 amino acids. Method: immunoSEQ multiplex PCR; TCRdb's copy keeps in-frame clones and lacks some. Of 2,000 to 2,500 clones listed, approximately 40% are singletons. As regards this clone: Its antigen is unknown.

This sequence was found in a male donor older than 55 with stage II squamous cell lung carcinoma. The chain joins TRBV11-3 to TRBJ2-2, with D hard to call. The sequencing used lung tumor tissue, collected before any cancer treatment. CDR3 nucleotide sequence: TGTGCCAGCAGCCAGCCCTGGGCAGTGTCCGGGGAGCTGTTTTTT. As protein: CASSQPWAVSGELFF.